This T cell receptor (beta chain) was profiled in a study of identifying expanded T cells in peripheral blood. Study outcomes and limitations: Over approximately two and four weeks, about 15 and 19 clones changed, versus approximately 1.2 between replicates. Approximately two-week clone count variance significantly increased as total template count grew.

Sequencing was performed with immunoSEQ multiplex PCR; in TCRdb, only in-frame clones are kept and a portion is missing. The sample has 58,000 or so clones; over 80% are singletons. In the case of this clone: The antigen is unknown.

No infections or other immune events were documented during collection. The CDR3 contains 15 residues. From germline, CDR1 is SGHVS and CDR2 FNYEAQ. Deletions cut 8 bases from V and 0 bases from J, with 14 bases between. The rearrangement joins TRBV7-6 to TRBJ1-3; D not certain. The clonotype originates from a person aged 18 to 70 in good health. The sample comprised blood. Here the CDR3 reads CASGLERSSGNTIYF. In nucleotides, the CDR3 is TGTGCCAGCGGACTTGAGAGATCCTCTGGAAACACCATATATTTT. Complete variable domain (other parts from reference TRBV7-6 and TRBJ1-3): GAGVSQSPRYKVTKRGQDVALRCDPISGHVSLYWYRQALGQGPEFLTYFNYEAQQDKSGLPNDRFSAERPEGSISTLTIQRTEQRDSAMYRCASGLERSSGNTIYFGEGSWLTVV.